These T cell receptor beta chains were read from a single sample in a study of blood T cells in healthy people across ages. Each CDR3 protein is one row after TCRdb ran MiXCR on the 5' RACE reads. The sample carries 1.5 million or so distinct CDR3 sequences, around 39% recorded once. The sequenced material came from blood. The receptors derive from a woman between 18 and 29 years old in good health. Both conserved end residues are part of each CDR3. A D gene is named only where the DNA matches it firmly. Clone size appears in some rows only: once, few, many, or a class for an expanded clone.

V: TRBV7-2; size: -; D: -; J: TRBJ2-3; CDR3: CASSSTAGTQYF; DNA: TGTGCCAGCAGCTCCACCGCGGGTACGCAGTATTTT
V: TRBV4-2; size: -; D: -; J: TRBJ2-7; CDR3: CASSQEGLSDEQYF; DNA: TGTGCCAGCAGCCAAGAGGGCCTTTCGGACGAGCAGTACTTC
V: TRBV20-1; size: -; D: TRBD2; J: TRBJ2-1; CDR3: CSASGRANEQFF; DNA: TGCAGTGCTAGCGGGAGGGCGAATGAGCAGTTCTTC
V: TRBV28; size: many; D: TRBD1; J: TRBJ2-7; CDR3: CASKSRGQWDRGIYEQYF; DNA: TGTGCCAGCAAAAGTAGGGGCCAATGGGACAGGGGAATTTACGAGCAGTACTTC
V: TRBV6-6; size: few; D: -; J: TRBJ2-1; CDR3: CASSLPGENEQFF; DNA: TGTGCCAGCAGTCTGCCCGGGGAGAATGAGCAGTTCTTC
V: TRBV27; size: once; D: -; J: TRBJ2-2; CDR3: CASSLRRGGSSTGELFF; DNA: TGTGCCAGCAGTTTACGGCGCGGGGGCTCTTCCACCGGGGAGCTGTTTTTT
V: TRBV4-2; size: -; D: -; J: TRBJ1-3; CDR3: CASPDPTGTIYF; DNA: TGTGCCAGCCCGGACCCCACAGGGACCATATATTTT
V: TRBV4-1; size: few; D: TRBD2; J: TRBJ2-1; CDR3: CASSPRASGPSSYNEQFF; DNA: TGCGCCAGCAGCCCCCGAGCTAGCGGGCCTAGCTCCTACAATGAGCAGTTCTTC
V: TRBV15; size: -; D: -; J: TRBJ2-7; CDR3: CATSTARSLSHEQYF; DNA: TGTGCCACCAGCACTGCGCGGTCCCTTTCCCACGAGCAGTACTTC
V: TRBV7-9; size: -; D: -; J: TRBJ2-7; CDR3: CASSPFIVSDYEQYF; DNA: TGTGCCAGCAGCCCCTTTATAGTGAGCGACTACGAGCAGTACTTC
V: TRBV6-1; size: few; D: -; J: TRBJ1-5; CDR3: CASSGDNSNQPQHF; DNA: TGTGCCAGCAGCGGGGACAACTCGAATCAGCCCCAGCATTTT
V: TRBV7-8; size: -; D: -; J: TRBJ2-5; CDR3: CASSLATDRGGETQYF; DNA: TGTGCCAGCAGCTTAGCGACCGACCGGGGTGGGGAGACCCAGTACTTC
V: TRBV12-3/TRBV12-4; size: -; D: -; J: TRBJ1-2; CDR3: CASSLEYSTDGYTF; DNA: TGTGCCAGCAGTTTAGAGTACAGCACAGATGGCTACACCTTC
V: TRBV10-3; size: -; D: TRBD1; J: TRBJ1-6; CDR3: CAISESRTGGESPLHF; DNA: TGTGCCATCAGTGAGTCGCGGACAGGGGGCGAATCACCCCTCCACTTT
V: TRBV12-3/TRBV12-4; size: -; D: TRBD2; J: TRBJ2-3; CDR3: CASSSRTSASADTQYF; DNA: TGTGCCAGCAGTTCCAGGACTAGCGCTAGCGCAGATACGCAGTATTTT
V: TRBV7-2; size: many; D: -; J: TRBJ2-5; CDR3: CASSSGLGEETQYF; DNA: TGTGCCAGCAGCTCTGGCCTGGGGGAAGAGACCCAGTACTTC
V: TRBV5-1; size: -; D: TRBD1; J: TRBJ2-7; CDR3: CASSPQGQGDSEQYF; DNA: TGCGCCAGCAGCCCCCAAGGACAGGGGGATTCCGAGCAGTACTTC
V: TRBV6-1; size: -; D: -; J: TRBJ1-2; CDR3: CASTSMFPGANYGYTF; DNA: TGTGCCAGCACCTCCATGTTTCCGGGAGCTAACTATGGCTACACCTTC
V: TRBV20-1; size: few; D: -; J: TRBJ1-2; CDR3: CSARFEGNGYTF; DNA: TGCAGTGCGAGGTTCGAGGGCAATGGCTACACCTTC
V: TRBV3-1; size: few; D: -; J: TRBJ2-7; CDR3: CASSQVFLEGEQYF; DNA: TGTGCCAGCAGCCAAGTATTCCTTGAGGGGGAGCAGTACTTC
V: TRBV12-3/TRBV12-4; size: -; D: TRBD2; J: TRBJ2-1; CDR3: CATLTSGGTGNEQFF; DNA: TGTGCCACCTTAACTAGCGGGGGCACGGGGAATGAGCAGTTCTTC
V: TRBV5-1; size: few; D: -; J: TRBJ2-1; CDR3: CASSLEGFPYNEQFF; DNA: TGCGCCAGCAGCTTGGAAGGGTTCCCCTACAATGAGCAGTTCTTC
V: TRBV12-3/TRBV12-4; size: -; D: -; J: TRBJ2-7; CDR3: CASSTPGHFYEQYF; DNA: TGTGCCAGCAGTACCCCGGGACACTTTTACGAGCAGTACTTC
V: TRBV7-9; size: -; D: TRBD1; J: TRBJ2-1; CDR3: CASSPFTGGWYNEQFF; DNA: TGTGCCAGCAGCCCCTTTACAGGGGGCTGGTACAATGAGCAGTTCTTC
V: TRBV5-1; size: few; D: -; J: TRBJ2-7; CDR3: CASSFGSLGDSYEQYF; DNA: TGCGCCAGCAGCTTTGGATCTCTCGGAGATTCCTACGAGCAGTACTTC
V: TRBV7-9; size: -; D: -; J: TRBJ1-6; CDR3: CATRGGKINSPLHF; DNA: TGTGCTACTCGGGGGGGGAAAATTAATTCACCCCTCCACTTT
V: TRBV12-3/TRBV12-4; size: few; D: -; J: TRBJ1-4; CDR3: CASSQTGEKLFF; DNA: TGTGCCAGCAGTCAGACTGGTGAAAAACTGTTTTTT
V: TRBV7-9; size: few; D: -; J: TRBJ2-1; CDR3: CASSLQPQGKGYNEQFF; DNA: TGTGCCAGCAGCTTACAGCCCCAGGGGAAGGGGTACAATGAGCAGTTCTTC
V: TRBV14; size: -; D: -; J: TRBJ1-2; CDR3: CASRYRTVVLYGYTF; DNA: TGTGCCAGCAGGTACAGGACGGTAGTCCTTTATGGCTACACCTTC
V: TRBV12-3/TRBV12-4; size: many; D: TRBD2; J: TRBJ2-7; CDR3: CASSYQAGGSYEQYF; DNA: TGTGCCAGCAGTTATCAAGCGGGGGGTTCCTACGAGCAGTACTTC
V: TRBV2; size: few; D: -; J: TRBJ1-1; CDR3: CASSVNRAVEAFF; DNA: TGTGCCAGCAGCGTCAACCGGGCCGTTGAAGCTTTCTTT
V: TRBV28; size: -; D: TRBD1; J: TRBJ2-7; CDR3: CASNQQGAGAYEQYF; DNA: TGTGCCAGCAACCAACAGGGGGCGGGGGCCTACGAGCAGTACTTC
V: TRBV5-6; size: few; D: TRBD2; J: TRBJ2-1; CDR3: CASSLGGTIINNEQFF; DNA: TGTGCCAGCAGCTTGGGGGGGACTATCATTAACAATGAGCAGTTCTTC
V: TRBV20-1; size: few; D: TRBD2; J: TRBJ2-1; CDR3: CSAREGLADNEQFF; DNA: TGCAGTGCTAGAGAGGGACTAGCGGACAATGAGCAGTTCTTC
V: TRBV7-9; size: -; D: TRBD1; J: TRBJ1-1; CDR3: CASRPGQLNTEAFF; DNA: TGTGCCAGCAGACCGGGACAGTTGAACACTGAAGCTTTCTTT
V: TRBV6-1; size: -; D: TRBD2; J: TRBJ2-5; CDR3: CASSDTNSGRQETQYF; DNA: TGTGCCAGCAGTGATACCAATAGCGGGCGTCAAGAGACCCAGTACTTC
V: TRBV12-3/TRBV12-4; size: few; D: TRBD1; J: TRBJ2-7; CDR3: CASSPSGQASEQYF; DNA: TGTGCCAGCAGCCCCTCTGGACAGGCTTCCGAGCAGTACTTC
V: TRBV6-4; size: -; D: -; J: TRBJ2-2; CDR3: CASSDSGELFF; DNA: TGTGCCAGCAGTGACTCAGGGGAGCTGTTTTTT
V: TRBV10-3; size: -; D: -; J: TRBJ2-3; CDR3: CAIGSGGADTQYF; DNA: TGTGCCATTGGTAGCGGAGGGGCAGATACGCAGTATTTT
V: TRBV27; size: few; D: TRBD2; J: TRBJ2-7; CDR3: CASSLRGTTAYEQYF; DNA: TGTGCCAGCAGTTTACGGGGGACTACGGCCTACGAGCAGTACTTC
V: TRBV7-9; size: -; D: TRBD1; J: TRBJ1-1; CDR3: CASTRGDLWGDTEAFF; DNA: TGTGCCAGCACCAGGGGGGATCTTTGGGGGGACACTGAAGCTTTCTTT
V: TRBV7-2; size: -; D: -; J: TRBJ2-1; CDR3: CASNPTPGLGHREQFF; DNA: TGTGCCAGCAACCCAACACCCGGACTGGGGCACAGAGAGCAGTTCTTC
V: TRBV12-3/TRBV12-4; size: few; D: -; J: TRBJ1-1; CDR3: CASSSLTEAFF; DNA: TGTGCCAGCAGTTCGTTAACTGAAGCTTTCTTT
V: TRBV6-1; size: -; D: -; J: TRBJ2-6; CDR3: CASFYPGQGSLGANVLTF; DNA: TGTGCCAGTTTTTACCCGGGACAAGGATCTCTGGGGGCCAACGTCCTGACTTTC
V: TRBV12-3/TRBV12-4; size: few; D: -; J: TRBJ1-1; CDR3: CASSRSRVLNTEAFF; DNA: TGTGCCAGCAGTCGATCCCGAGTGTTGAACACTGAAGCTTTCTTT
V: TRBV5-1; size: -; D: TRBD2; J: TRBJ2-7; CDR3: CASSSPAGEVYNEQYF; DNA: TGCGCCAGCAGCTCGCCAGCGGGAGAGGTCTACAATGAGCAGTACTTC
V: TRBV7-3; size: few; D: -; J: TRBJ1-2; CDR3: CASSLGGSKDGYTF; DNA: TGTGCCAGCAGCTTAGGAGGGAGCAAGGATGGCTACACCTTC
V: TRBV6-6; size: -; D: -; J: TRBJ1-6; CDR3: CASSREEGMGSPLHF; DNA: TGTGCCAGCAGCCGGGAGGAGGGGATGGGGTCACCCCTCCACTTT
V: TRBV6-5; size: -; D: -; J: TRBJ1-1; CDR3: CASRSGGRNTEAFF; DNA: TGTGCCAGCCGCTCTGGGGGGAGGAACACTGAAGCTTTCTTT
V: TRBV6-6; size: -; D: TRBD1; J: TRBJ1-5; CDR3: CASSHGTGATQHF; DNA: TGTGCCAGCAGTCACGGGACAGGGGCGACGCAGCATTTT
V: TRBV4-2; size: few; D: -; J: TRBJ1-5; CDR3: CANLGSGADRRPQHF; DNA: TGTGCCAACCTGGGAAGTGGGGCCGACCGGCGGCCCCAGCATTTT
V: TRBV3-1; size: -; D: -; J: TRBJ2-7; CDR3: CASSQGLVPLHEQYF; DNA: TGTGCCAGCAGCCAAGGACTAGTTCCCCTACACGAGCAGTACTTC
V: TRBV3-1; size: few; D: TRBD1; J: TRBJ2-2; CDR3: CASSQQGANTGELFF; DNA: TGTGCCAGCAGCCAACAGGGGGCAAATACCGGGGAGCTGTTTTTT
V: TRBV3-1; size: few; D: TRBD2; J: TRBJ2-4; CDR3: CASSRLAGGPGLAKNIQYF; DNA: TGTGCCAGCAGCCGACTAGCGGGAGGGCCAGGTTTGGCCAAAAACATTCAGTACTTC
V: TRBV29-1; size: -; D: -; J: TRBJ1-1; CDR3: CSVSRLGRVNTEAFF; DNA: TGCAGCGTTTCGCGTTTGGGACGGGTGAACACTGAAGCTTTCTTT
V: TRBV4-1; size: many; D: TRBD2; J: TRBJ2-5; CDR3: CASSQAGLQETQYF; DNA: TGCGCCAGCAGCCAAGCGGGACTACAAGAGACCCAGTACTTC
V: TRBV6-2/TRBV6-3; size: few; D: TRBD2; J: TRBJ2-1; CDR3: CASSYLLDRTSGSGRSYNEQFF; DNA: TGTGCCAGCAGTTATTTATTAGACCGGACTAGCGGGAGTGGGAGGTCCTACAATGAGCAGTTCTTC
V: TRBV15; size: -; D: -; J: TRBJ2-7; CDR3: CATSDRTGSSGEQYF; DNA: TGTGCCACCAGCGACCGGACGGGATCATCGGGTGAGCAGTACTTC
V: TRBV4-1; size: -; D: TRBD2; J: TRBJ2-7; CDR3: CASSQGELAGLYEQYF; DNA: TGCGCCAGCAGCCAAGGAGAACTAGCGGGACTCTACGAGCAGTACTTC